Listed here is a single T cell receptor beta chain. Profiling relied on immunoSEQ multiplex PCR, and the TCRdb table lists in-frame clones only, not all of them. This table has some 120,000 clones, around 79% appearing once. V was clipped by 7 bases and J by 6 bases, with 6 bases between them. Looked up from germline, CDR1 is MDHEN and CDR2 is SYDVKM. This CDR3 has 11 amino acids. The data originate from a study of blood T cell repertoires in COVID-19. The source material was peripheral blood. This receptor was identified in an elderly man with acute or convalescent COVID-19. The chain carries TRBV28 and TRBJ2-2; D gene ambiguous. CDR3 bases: TGTGCCAGCAAAAGAGCCGGGGAGCTGTTTTTT. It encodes CASKRAGELFF.